Below, 15 T cell receptor beta chains from the same sample are listed, as sequenced in a study of CD8 T cells in Susac syndrome (dated by TCRdb to between 2017 and 2020). Receptor amplification or capture employed the immunoSEQ multiplex PCR assay. RNA was extracted using the RNeasy kit, and roughly 0.5 to 1 ug of the RNA was reverse transcribed with random hexamers. Starting from the raw public reads, TCRdb applied fastp trimming at Q25, assembled clones with MiXCR and retained in-frame beta chains. Each CDR3 protein gets just one entry, which takes the most common genes and DNA from the rows behind it. The sample table holds approximately 120,000 distinct CDR3 sequences, of which over 85% were seen once. Approximately 0.29% of the sample is held by the ten biggest clonotypes. The specimen was CD8+ T cells from PBMCs. The receptors come from a human donor with multiple sclerosis.

The chain is built from TRBV6-2 or TRBV6-3 and TRBJ1-1; D ambiguous. CDR1 and CDR2 (germline): MNHEY, SVGEGT. The CDR3 sequence is 13 residues long. Trimming pared 0 bases from V and 7 bases from J, leaving 9 bases between. The chain's CDR3 is CASSYSKGFEAFF. The DNA of the CDR3 is TGTGCCAGCAGTTACTCGAAAGGGTTTGAAGCTTTCTTT.

The chain recombines TRBV11-2 with TRBJ2-3, with D uncertain. Per the germline V gene, CDR1 is SGHAT and CDR2 is FQNNGV. Trimming stripped 0 bases from V and 4 bases from J, with 5 bases between. The CDR3 length is 13 residues. The CDR3 reads CASSLDLADTQYF. CDR3 bases: TGTGCCAGCAGCTTAGATCTGGCAGATACGCAGTATTTT.

This CDR3 is CASSQNRAGNQPQHF. The CDR3 DNA is TGTGCCAGCAGCCAAAACAGGGCGGGCAATCAGCCCCAGCATTTT. This chain connects TRBV3-1 to TRBJ1-5, with D maybe TRBD1 (6 bases). The CDR3 has 15 amino acids. V gave up 2 bases and J gave up 2 bases, with 10 bases separating them. Germline CDR1 is LGHDT and CDR2 is YNNKEL (reference sequence). The variable domain in full, with the rest retrieved from reference TRBV3-1 and TRBJ1-5, is DTAVSQTPKYLVTQMGNDKSIKCEQNLGHDTMYWYKQDSKKFLKIMFSYNNKELIINETVPNRFSPKSPDKAHLNLHINSLELGDSAVYFCASSQNRAGNQPQHFGDGTRLSIL.

Only one count was recorded for this clonotype. The chain couples TRBV5-4 to TRBJ2-7; the match to TRBD2 covers 10 bases. Per the germline V gene, CDR1 is SGHNT and CDR2 is YYREEE (reference sequence). The CDR3 covers 15 residues. J gave up 0 bases and V 2 bases, and 2 bases lay outside the gene matches. CDR3 DNA sequence: TGTGCCAGCAGCTTAAGCGGGGGGGCCTCCTACGAGCAGTACTTC. Translation: CASSLSGGASYEQYF.

This chain links TRBV20-1 with TRBJ2-1; TRBD1 matches 9 bases. Germline CDR1 DFQATT, CDR2 SNEGSKA (reference sequence). J lost 8 bases, V lost 0 bases, and 8 bases had no gene match. The CDR3 consists of 15 residues. DNA for the CDR3: TGCAGTGCTAGAGACCACGGGACAGGGAACCATGAGCAGTTCTTC. Translating gives CSARDHGTGNHEQFF.

There are a few counts of this clonotype. This rearrangement joins TRBV6-6 to TRBJ2-7; D is unclear. Germline CDR1 MNHNY, CDR2 SVGAGI (reference sequence). V lost 6 bases and J lost 3, with 3 bases in between. This CDR3 region has 10 residues. CDR3 sequence: CASRDYEQYF. In DNA, the CDR3 is TGTGCCAGCAGGGACTACGAGCAGTACTTC.

This chain connects TRBV7-6 to TRBJ2-3, with a possible D match to TRBD1 (6 bases). Between the trimmed V and J ends, which lost 5 bases and 1 base, there was a span of 19 bases. The CDR3 consists of 17 residues. From germline, CDR1 is SGHVS and CDR2 FNYEAQ. DNA of the CDR3: TGTGCCAGCAGCCCCCGAGGCGGACAGACGGGCACAGATACGCAGTATTTT. Protein product: CASSPRGGQTGTDTQYF.

A few counts support this clonotype. The V gene is TRBV27, the J gene TRBJ1-5; D is unclear. This CDR3 is built from 15 residues. V gave up 1 base and J gave up 5 bases, with 12 bases separating them. Germline V gene data show CDR1 as MNHEY and CDR2 as SMNVEV (reference sequence). The CDR3 here is CASSLWLAHDQPQHF. The CDR3 DNA reads as TGTGCCAGCAGTTTATGGTTAGCCCATGATCAGCCCCAGCATTTT.

The genes are TRBV9 and TRBJ1-3; D not resolved. V dropped 0 bases and J dropped 4 bases, with 17 bases sitting between them. Germline CDR1 SGDLS, CDR2 YYNGEE. The CDR3 has 17 amino acids. CDR3 loop: CASSVEVAVGRGNTIYF. The CDR3 bases are TGTGCCAGCAGCGTAGAAGTCGCGGTAGGGCGAGGAAACACCATATATTTT.

In this sample, this clonotype turned up once. The chain carries TRBV4-2 and TRBJ1-5; TRBD1 is a possible D gene (5 bases). There are 16 residues in the CDR3. V was cut by 0 bases and J by 0 bases, with 9 bases left in between. The germline V gene has CDR1 LGHNA and CDR2 YNFKEQ. The CDR3 loop is CASSQEAGNSNQPQHF. CDR3 bases: TGTGCCAGCAGCCAAGAGGCAGGGAATAGCAATCAGCCCCAGCATTTT.

The chain links TRBV4-1 to TRBJ2-1; D tentatively fits TRBD1 or TRBD2 (5 bases each). The CDR3 is 14 amino acids. The germline V gene encodes CDR1 MGHRA and CDR2 YSYEKL. V was clipped by 0 bases and J by 5 bases, with 8 bases between them. The CDR3 spells CASSQDWGNNEQFF. DNA for the CDR3: TGCGCCAGCAGCCAAGATTGGGGGAACAATGAGCAGTTCTTC.

V gene TRBV20-1 combines with J gene TRBJ2-7; 10 nucleotides line up with TRBD1. This CDR3 has 14 amino acids. Germline V gene lookup returns CDR1 DFQATT and CDR2 SNEGSKA (reference sequence). V was clipped by 5 bases and J by 2 bases; unmatched bases: 6. The chain's CDR3 is CSAEAGTGAYEQYF. CDR3 nucleotides: TGCAGTGCTGAGGCCGGGACAGGGGCCTACGAGCAGTACTTC.

V usage is TRBV5-1 and J usage is TRBJ1-1; weak D call: TRBD1 (5 bases). The CDR3 has 18 residues. CDR1 is SGHRS, CDR2 YFSETQ, per germline. Trimming removed 3 bases at V and 0 bases at J, with 21 bases between. CDR3 bases: TGCGCCAGCAGCTCACTCGGGGGGGACGCTGACATGAACACTGAAGCTTTCTTT. As protein: CASSSLGGDADMNTEAFF.

V is TRBV28 and J is TRBJ2-2, with D unresolved. The CDR3 loop spans 13 amino acids. Germline CDR1 and CDR2: MDHEN and SYDVKM. V was clipped by 5 bases and J by 6 bases, with 10 bases between them. This CDR3 is CASSPVFAGELFF. Here the CDR3 DNA reads TGTGCCAGCAGTCCCGTTTTCGCCGGGGAGCTGTTTTTT.

The V and J genes are TRBV3-1 and TRBJ2-7, with 9 bases lining up with TRBD2. V dropped 1 base and J dropped 2; count of bases not matched to a gene: 6. The CDR3 sequence is 16 residues long. Per germline, CDR1 LGHDT and CDR2 YNNKEL (reference sequence). CDR3 in amino acids: CASSQGASGKTYEQYV. In DNA form, the CDR3 reads TGTGCCAGCAGCCAAGGAGCTAGCGGGAAAACCTACGAGCAGTACGTC.